Each of the 3 T cell receptor beta chains below was sequenced from the same sample in a study of identical twins. Via MiXCR, TCRdb re-called the 5' RACE reads, giving one row per CDR3 protein. Of about 530,000 distinct CDR3 sequences in the sample, under 25% were seen once. The same specimen was also included in a second study, on yellow fever vaccine responses in identical twins.

The sample taken for sequencing was CD4+ T cells sorted from blood. The receptor source for this set is a woman younger than 35 in good health.

The chain carries TRBV20-1 and TRBJ2-7; 9 bases map to TRBD2. The V gene end was trimmed by 6 bases and the J gene end by 6 bases; junction bases not matched to a gene: 12. From germline, CDR1 is DFQATT and CDR2 SNEGSKA (reference sequence). The CDR3 extends over 14 amino acids. This chain's CDR3 is CSAPAGTSTSEQYF. CDR3 sequence (DNA): TGCAGTGCCCCGGCGGGGACTAGCACGTCCGAGCAGTACTTC.

This clonotype appeared a few times. This chain uses TRBV5-1 with TRBJ2-5; no firm D call. Deletions cut 0 bases from V and 4 bases from J, with 13 bases between. Per germline, CDR1 SGHRS and CDR2 YFSETQ. The CDR3 has 15 residues. The CDR3 DNA reads TGCGCCAGCAGCTTGGATGGGCTAGGGTTAGAGACCCAGTACTTC. Amino acid sequence: CASSLDGLGLETQYF.

The chain carries TRBV5-1 and TRBJ2-7, with 8 bases that match TRBD1. Per the germline V gene, CDR1 is SGHRS and CDR2 is YFSETQ. V lost 0 bases, J lost 2 bases, and 4 bases stayed unmatched. The CDR3 contains 15 residues. CDR3 DNA: TGCGCCAGCAGCTTGGGGGGACAGGCCCCCTACGAGCAGTACGTC. Protein product: CASSLGGQAPYEQYV.